This TCR beta chain appears in the sequencing data of a study of identical twins. With 0 bases removed from V and 3 bases from J, the gap between germline ends came to 8 bases. The germline gives CDR1 SGHTA, CDR2 FQGNSA. The CDR3 sequence is 15 residues long. TCRdb ran MiXCR on the 5' RACE reads and lists one entry per CDR3 protein. The profile shows about 530,000 distinct CDR3 sequences, approximately 14% of them singletons. These data were likewise used in another study, on yellow fever vaccine responses in identical twins.

The chain employs TRBV7-2 and TRBJ1-4; D ambiguous. This TCR was recovered from a woman aged 18-30 years in good health. Material for sequencing was CD4+ T cells sorted from blood. The CDR3: CASSLAMGSNEKLFF. The CDR3 DNA reads TGTGCCAGCAGCTTAGCCATGGGGTCTAATGAAAAACTGTTTTTT.